These 21 T cell receptor beta chains were all obtained from the same sample, sequenced in a study of CD8 T cells in Susac syndrome. Random hexamers were used to reverse transcribe an amount of about 0.45 to 1 ug RNA. TCRdb re-called the immunoSEQ multiplex PCR reads with MiXCR, one entry per CDR3 protein. The repertoire consists of 170,000 or so distinct CDR3 sequences, with roughly 92% occurring once and the leading ten covering around 0.1%. Sequencing was carried out using CD4+ T cells from PBMCs. The receptors stem from a human donor with multiple sclerosis.

V usage is TRBV30 and J usage is TRBJ2-7; D gene uncertain. This CDR3 is built from 12 residues. The ends were cut back, 1 base at V and 0 bases at J, with 4 bases in the middle. Germline assignment: CDR1 GTSNPN and CDR2 SVGIG (reference sequence). For the CDR3, the DNA is TGTGCCTGGAGTGGGGCCTCCTACGAGCAGTACTTC. As protein: CAWSGASYEQYF.

J is TRBJ1-1 and V is TRBV6-5; D is unclear. Germline V gives CDR1 MNHEY, CDR2 SVGAGI. With 1 base removed from V and 1 base from J, the gap between germline ends came to 4 bases. This CDR3 comprises 13 residues. CDR3 sequence (DNA): TGTGCCAGCAGTTACTTGGCGAACACTGAAGCTTTCTTT. Encoded protein: CASSYLANTEAFF.

The chain uses TRBV2 and TRBJ2-5; no definite D call. The germline V and J ends were trimmed by 3 bases and 5 bases, with 10 bases remaining between them. CDR1 is SNHLY and CDR2 is FYNNEI in the germline V gene. The CDR3 runs 13 residues. The chain's CDR3 is CASSELQSETQYF. The CDR3 region has the DNA TGTGCCAGCAGTGAGTTACAGTCGGAGACCCAGTACTTC.

The genes are TRBV2 and TRBJ2-2, with TRBD2 identical over 8 bases. Looked up from germline, CDR1 is SNHLY and CDR2 is FYNNEI. The CDR3 is 14 residues long. V trimming: 4 bases; J trimming: 4 bases; junction bases outside the gene matches: 2. The CDR3 is CASSGGRTTGELFF. CDR3 sequence (DNA): TGTGCCAGCAGTGGCGGGAGGACCACCGGGGAGCTGTTTTTT.

V and J are TRBV30 and TRBJ1-2; 9 bases align to TRBD1. Germline V CDR1 and CDR2: GTSNPN, SVGIG (reference sequence). V shed 2 bases and J 4 bases; nucleotides not matched to a gene: 2. The CDR3 has 13 residues. CDR3 nucleotides: TGTGCCTGGAGTATGGACAGGGGCTATGGCTACACCTTC. Translating it yields CAWSMDRGYGYTF.

The J gene is TRBJ2-4, the V gene TRBV7-3; D unresolved. Germline CDR1 and CDR2: SGHTA and FQGTGA. V lost 1 base to trimming and J lost 7 bases, with 11 bases between them. CDR3 length: 14 amino acids. Here the CDR3 DNA reads TGTGCCAGCAGCTTAAATGGTGTCGGCAACATTCAGTACTTC. It codes for CASSLNGVGNIQYF.

The chain is built from TRBV28 and TRBJ1-2; possibly TRBD1 for D (5 bases). The CDR3 length is 13 residues. The V gene lost 10 bases and the J gene lost 0 bases, with 12 bases spanning the gap. Germline lookup yields CDR1 MDHEN and CDR2 SYDVKM. The CDR3 is CAIRDGANYGYTF. In DNA form, the CDR3 reads TGTGCCATTCGGGACGGAGCTAACTATGGCTACACCTTC.

The chain combines TRBV29-1 with TRBJ1-2; D unclear. The CDR3 consists of 13 residues. The germline CDR1 and CDR2 sequences are SQVTM and ANQGSEA. Trimming stripped 5 bases from V and 4 bases from J, with 14 bases between. The CDR3 loop is CSVLPESGYGYTF. CDR3 sequence (DNA): TGCAGCGTTCTTCCGGAGTCGGGCTATGGCTACACCTTC.

The chain couples TRBV6-5 to TRBJ2-7; 10 bases match TRBD1. With 8 bases clipped from V and 5 bases from J, the junction kept 6 bases outside the gene matches. The CDR3 is 13 amino acids. CDR1 and CDR2 from the germline V gene are MNHEY and SVGAGI. CDR3 residues: CASRRTGGNEQYF. For the CDR3, the DNA is TGTGCCAGCCGGAGGACAGGGGGGAACGAGCAGTACTTC.

This clonotype occurred once. J is TRBJ1-1 and V is TRBV5-1; D might be TRBD1 (5 bases). V lost 0 bases and J 5 bases, leaving 11 bases between the germline ends. Per the germline V gene, CDR1 is SGHRS and CDR2 is YFSETQ. CDR3 size: 14 residues. For the CDR3, the DNA is TGCGCCAGCAGCTTGGGGGGCATGCCAACTGAAGCTTTCTTT. Translation gives CASSLGGMPTEAFF.

V and J are TRBV6-2 or TRBV6-3 and TRBJ2-5; D possibly corresponds to TRBD2 (6 bases). CDR1 is MNHEY, CDR2 SVGEGT, per germline. CDR3 length: 15 amino acids. V was shortened by 6 bases and J by 2 bases, with 16 bases between the two germline ends. This CDR3 reads CASRAVFAGQETQYF. In nucleotides, the CDR3 is TGTGCCAGCAGAGCCGTATTCGCGGGGCAAGAGACCCAGTACTTC.

The V call is TRBV18, the J call TRBJ2-7; the match to TRBD1 covers 9 bases. The trim removed 1 base at V and 5 bases at J, leaving 9 bases unmatched. CDR1 and CDR2 (germline): KGHSH, LQKENI. The CDR3 is 16 amino acids. This chain's CDR3 is CASSPLNGTGSNEQYF. In nucleotides, the CDR3 is TGTGCCAGCTCACCACTAAACGGGACAGGGTCTAACGAGCAGTACTTC. The complete variable domain, with remaining parts taken from reference TRBV18 and TRBJ2-7, reads NAGVMQNPRHLVRRRGQEARLRCSPMKGHSHVYWYRQLPEEGLKFMVYLQKENIIDESGMPKERFSAEFPKEGPSILRIQQVVRGDSAAYFCASSPLNGTGSNEQYFGPGTRLTVT.

For the CDR3, the DNA is TGTGCCTGGACCAAAGGGGGGGGCACTGAAGCTTTCTTT. This encodes CAWTKGGGTEAFF. The V and J genes are TRBV30 and TRBJ1-1; weak D call: TRBD1 (6 bases). V was trimmed by 4 bases and J by 4 bases, leaving 13 bases between them. The CDR3 spans 13 residues. In germline, CDR1 is GTSNPN, CDR2 SVGIG (reference sequence).

The chain employs TRBV12-3 or TRBV12-4 and TRBJ2-7; 8 bases are shared with TRBD1. The CDR3 runs to 14 residues. After removal of 6 bases from V and 4 bases from J, the junction contained 8 bases not matched to a gene. CDR3 DNA: TGTGCCAGCAGGCCTGGACAGGGTAGATACGAGCAGTACTTC. Amino acid sequence: CASRPGQGRYEQYF.

The chain carries TRBV4-3 and TRBJ2-3; D not resolved. This CDR3 spans 15 amino acids. The germline gives CDR1 LGHNA, CDR2 YSLEER. With 0 bases removed from V and 1 base from J, the gap between germline ends came to 8 bases. The CDR3 DNA sequence: TGCGCCAGCAGCCAAGATCTAGAGGGCACAGATACGCAGTATTTT. Amino acid sequence: CASSQDLEGTDTQYF.

This chain connects TRBV2 to TRBJ2-4; weak D call: TRBD2 (6 bases). The CDR3 is 13 residues long. The V gene's germline CDR1 is SNHLY and CDR2 FYNNEI. V lost 6 bases and J 3 bases, leaving 9 bases between the germline ends. The CDR3 sequence: CASSGGGKNIQYF. The CDR3 nucleotides are TGTGCCAGCAGCGGGGGAGGCAAAAACATTCAGTACTTC.

The chain combines TRBV19 with TRBJ1-2, with D hard to call. The germline gives CDR1 LNHDA, CDR2 SQIVND (reference sequence). Trimming took 3 bases from V and 2 from J, leaving 19 bases between them. This CDR3 is 17 amino acids long. CDR3 in amino acids: CASSISFRFGRNYGYTF. CDR3 DNA: TGTGCCAGTAGTATTTCCTTCCGCTTCGGACGCAACTATGGCTACACCTTC. Drawing the rest from reference TRBV19 and TRBJ1-2, the complete variable domain is DGGITQSPKYLFRKEGQNVTLSCEQNLNHDAMYWYRQDPGQGLRLIYYSQIVNDFQKGDIAEGYSVSREKKESFPLTVTSAQKNPTAFYLCASSISFRFGRNYGYTFGSGTRLTVV.

This clonotype has only a few counts. The chain recombines TRBV2 with TRBJ2-3; the D is unclear. This CDR3 has 11 residues. Germline CDR1 is SNHLY and CDR2 is FYNNEI. V dropped 6 bases and J dropped 2 bases, with 3 bases sitting between them. CDR3 bases: TGTGCCAGCAGCCCCACAGATACGCAGTATTTT. This codes for CASSPTDTQYF.

Here the CDR3 DNA reads TGTGCCTGGAAGTGGACTAGCGGGGGTGATACGCAGTATTTT. Its protein is CAWKWTSGGDTQYF. The rearrangement joins TRBV30 to TRBJ2-3; 13 nucleotides match TRBD2. V lost 4 bases and J lost 6; bases outside the gene matches: 4. CDR1 and CDR2 (germline): GTSNPN, SVGIG (reference sequence). The CDR3 consists of 14 residues.

V usage is TRBV7-9 and J usage is TRBJ1-4; D gene ambiguous. Germline V gives CDR1 SEHNR, CDR2 FQNEAQ (reference sequence). Trimming took 1 base from V and 10 from J, leaving 13 bases between them. This CDR3 contains 14 residues. The CDR3 here is CASSLDSYAAKLFF. CDR3 in DNA: TGTGCCAGCAGCTTAGATTCCTACGCGGCAAAACTGTTTTTT.

J is TRBJ2-2 and V is TRBV30; possibly TRBD2 for D (6 bases). V was cut by 5 bases and J by 4 bases, with 29 bases left in between. CDR1 and CDR2 from the germline V gene are GTSNPN and SVGIG (reference sequence). The CDR3 is made up of 19 amino acids. Written as DNA, the CDR3 is TGTGCCTGGGGTCGGGGGTACAGTAATGTAGTTCAGGGCACCGGGGAGCTGTTTTTT. Translation: CAWGRGYSNVVQGTGELFF.